The entry that follows covers one T cell receptor (beta chain) sequence. Its specificity is not known. Every one of the donors was a healthy Caucasian. With 6 bases removed from V and 0 bases from J, the gap between germline ends came to 12 bases. CDR1 DFQATT and CDR2 SNEGSKA come from the germline V gene (reference sequence). The CDR3 runs 14 residues. It was template switching that added a universal primer site, and there were unique molecular identifiers on the cDNA. TCRdb reprocessed the 5' RACE reads via MiXCR and lists one record per CDR3 protein. This table has under 1 million distinct CDR3 sequences, more than 9% appearing once. The record originates from a study of identical twins. Study results and limitations: Analyses of zero insertions could be partly confounded by invariant MAIT and iNKT cells. Surplus twin overlap in beta out-of-frame sequences was less pronounced.

This sample was shared with a second study, whose subject was yellow fever vaccine responses in identical twins.

The source material was PBMCs. The receptor was isolated from a young woman in good health. The V and J genes are TRBV20-1 and TRBJ2-1; possible D gene TRBD2, 6 bases. The chain's CDR3 is CSAPGLFSYNEQFF. Here the CDR3 DNA reads TGCAGTGCCCCGGGACTCTTCTCCTACAATGAGCAGTTCTTC.